The 32 T cell receptor beta chains reported below all come from one sample, sequenced in a study of human T cells and chemical hapten exposure. TCRdb re-called the 5' RACE reads with MiXCR, one entry per CDR3 protein. This table has over 70,000 distinct CDR3 sequences, about a sixth appearing once. Whole blood that had not been fractionated was the source of extracted total RNA. The source of these receptors is a female donor in good health.

The chain carries TRBV12-3 or TRBV12-4 and TRBJ1-3, with 9 nucleotides matching TRBD1. This CDR3 spans 15 amino acids. The J segment lost 4 bases and the V segment lost 6 bases, leaving 7 bases of the junction unmatched. The CDR3 sequence is CASRPGTGPGNTIYF. For the CDR3, the DNA is TGTGCCAGCAGACCTGGGACAGGGCCCGGAAACACCATATATTTT.

CDR3 sequence (DNA): TGCAGTGCTAGAGATATCCTAGCGGGGACTGATACGCAGTATTTT. Its protein is CSARDILAGTDTQYF. This chain joins TRBV20-1 and TRBJ2-3, with 9 nucleotides matching TRBD2. CDR1 and CDR2 from the germline V gene are DFQATT and SNEGSKA (reference sequence). V was clipped by 0 bases and J by 6 bases; unmatched bases: 7. The CDR3 sequence is 15 residues long.

This clonotype was seen more than once but under ten times. Here the CDR3 reads CASSGQLDYGYTF. CDR3 sequence (DNA): TGTGCCAGCAGCGGACAGTTGGACTATGGCTACACCTTC. The V gene is TRBV2, the J gene TRBJ1-2, with D possibly being TRBD1 (6 bases). Trimming pared 6 bases from V and 3 bases from J, leaving 11 bases between. The CDR3 spans 13 residues. CDR1 and CDR2 (germline): SNHLY, FYNNEI.

This clonotype was seen a few times. This chain uses TRBV20-1 with TRBJ1-1, with D possibly matching TRBD1 (5 bases). The CDR3 is made up of 13 amino acids. Germline V gene lookup returns CDR1 DFQATT and CDR2 SNEGSKA (reference sequence). Trimming left V 3 bases short and J 1 base short, with 9 bases between. CDR3 region: CSARDTRNTEAFF. CDR3 DNA sequence: TGCAGTGCTAGGGACACGAGGAACACTGAAGCTTTCTTT.

The sample holds a few counts of this clonotype. The chain recombines TRBV9 with TRBJ2-6; a possible D gene is TRBD2 (5 bases). The CDR3 has 14 amino acids. Between the trimmed V and J ends, which lost 4 bases and 4 bases, there was a span of 9 bases. The germline gives CDR1 SGDLS, CDR2 YYNGEE. The CDR3, as DNA: TGTGCCAGCAGCCTTAGCGACGGGGCCAACGTCCTGACTTTC. Amino acids: CASSLSDGANVLTF.

The chain has TRBV28 and TRBJ2-3, with TRBD2 matching 13 bases. Trimming cost V 5 bases and J 2 bases; bases outside gene matches: 10. The CDR3 runs to 18 residues. Germline V gene lookup returns CDR1 MDHEN and CDR2 SYDVKM. The CDR3 coding sequence is TGTGCCAGCAGTCGGACTAGCGGGAGTGAGTTCCTCACAGATACGCAGTATTTT. Translation gives CASSRTSGSEFLTDTQYF.

This CDR3 reads CSAKRELSTGELFF. In nucleotides, the CDR3 is TGCAGCGCAAAGCGGGAGTTGAGCACCGGGGAGCTGTTTTTT. The chain has TRBV20-1 and TRBJ2-2; 8 nucleotides match TRBD2. The CDR3 has 14 residues. Germline V gene lookup returns CDR1 DFQATT and CDR2 SNEGSKA (reference sequence).

This clonotype was recorded a few times. The chain joins TRBV20-1 to TRBJ1-2; D remains ambiguous. Trimming cost V 6 bases and J 8 bases, with 19 bases left between them. Germline V gene data show CDR1 as DFQATT and CDR2 as SNEGSKA (reference sequence). The CDR3 is 13 amino acids. CDR3 region: CSAQPPAGNGYTF. The DNA of the CDR3 is TGCAGTGCCCAGCCCCCTGCGGGGAACGGCTACACCTTC.

The genes are TRBV2 and TRBJ1-2; TRBD1 matches at 11 bases. The V segment lost 6 bases and the J segment 5 bases; nucleotides outside the gene matches: 8. CDR1 and CDR2 from the germline V gene are SNHLY and FYNNEI. CDR3 size: 15 residues. CDR3: CASRGDRGGAYGYTF. CDR3 coding DNA: TGTGCCAGCAGGGGGGACAGGGGGGGCGCTTATGGCTACACCTTC.

This clonotype was seen a handful of times. V is TRBV18 and J is TRBJ2-1, with D tentatively TRBD2 (6 bases). The CDR3 runs to 14 residues. The germline V and J ends were trimmed by 0 bases and 8 bases, with 11 bases remaining between them. Germline V gene lookup returns CDR1 KGHSH and CDR2 LQKENI. For the CDR3, the DNA is TGTGCCAGCTCACCACCTCCTAGCGACCATGAGCAGTTCTTC. This codes for CASSPPPSDHEQFF.

This clonotype was counted ten times or more. The chain links TRBV19 to TRBJ1-2, with a weak D call TRBD1 (6 bases). The V gene's germline CDR1 is LNHDA and CDR2 SQIVND (reference sequence). There are 14 residues in the CDR3. V lost 1 base, J lost 7 bases, and 13 bases lay in between. CDR3 loop: CASSIVGQSLGYTF. CDR3 sequence (DNA): TGTGCCAGTAGTATAGTTGGACAGTCTCTTGGCTACACCTTC.

The table lists this clonotype with a few counts. One end of the junction does not line up with germline, which may come from a read error. The rearrangement uses TRBV6-2 or TRBV6-3 and TRBJ2-3, with 7 bases identical to TRBD1. CDR3 length: 16 residues. In germline, CDR1 is MNHEY, CDR2 SVGEGT. The CDR3 region has the DNA TGTGCCAGAAGTTGTCCTAGGGGGCCTCTCGTAGATACGCAGTATTTT. Its translation: CARSCPRGPLVDTQYF.

The V and J genes are TRBV10-3 and TRBJ1-1; no reliable D call. This CDR3 region has 13 residues. V lost 2 bases, J lost 5 bases, and 9 bases lay in between. The germline V gene encodes CDR1 ENHRY and CDR2 SYGVKD. CDR3 DNA sequence: TGTGCCATCAGTGAGATCCCGGGGACTGAAGCTTTCTTT. It yields the protein CAISEIPGTEAFF.

This clonotype was seen a handful of times. The rearrangement uses TRBV12-3 or TRBV12-4 and TRBJ1-1; weak D call: TRBD1 (6 bases). V was cut by 5 bases and J by 1 base, with 14 bases left in between. The CDR3 loop spans 15 amino acids. The CDR3 coding sequence is TGTGCCAGCAGTCAACACAGGGCGACGAACACTGAAGCTTTCTTT. It yields the protein CASSQHRATNTEAFF.

This clonotype was seen only a few times. The J gene is TRBJ1-4, the V gene TRBV20-1; D not resolved. This CDR3 spans 15 amino acids. Trimming took 5 bases from V and 0 from J, leaving 13 bases between them. Germline CDR1 DFQATT, CDR2 SNEGSKA (reference sequence). This chain's CDR3 is CSAFDADATNEKLFF. CDR3 DNA: TGCAGTGCTTTTGACGCGGATGCAACTAATGAAAAACTGTTTTTT.

CDR3 loop: CASRATGTGSYEQYF. DNA of the CDR3: TGTGCCAGCAGAGCCACCGGGACAGGGTCCTACGAGCAGTACTTC. The chain combines TRBV25-1 with TRBJ2-7; 9 nucleotides line up with TRBD1. Germline V lookup: CDR1 MGHDK, CDR2 SYGVNS. V lost 6 bases, J lost 1 base, and 7 bases stayed unmatched. This CDR3 comprises 15 residues.

Written as DNA, the CDR3 is TGTGCCAGCAGTTACGGTAGGACCGGAGATACGCAGTATTTT. Translation gives CASSYGRTGDTQYF. The V gene is TRBV6-5, the J gene TRBJ2-3; no reliable D call. Between the trimmed V and J ends, which lost 2 bases and 5 bases, there was a span of 11 bases. The length of the CDR3 is 14 residues. The germline V gene encodes CDR1 MNHEY and CDR2 SVGAGI.

This clonotype was seen a handful of times. The chain recombines TRBV7-2 with TRBJ2-2, with D uncertain. Germline assignment: CDR1 SGHTA and CDR2 FQGNSA. The CDR3 loop spans 14 amino acids. V was shortened by 4 bases and J by 5 bases, with 11 bases between the two germline ends. As DNA, the CDR3 is TGTGCCAGCAGCTACCGGCGGAAAACCGGGGAGCTGTTTTTT. Translating it yields CASSYRRKTGELFF.

This clonotype came up a few times. The CDR3 ends on some other residue instead of the conserved phenylalanine or tryptophan, so this is likely a read error. This chain joins TRBV18 and TRBJ2-7; 8 nucleotides align to TRBD2. This CDR3 spans 16 amino acids. Germline V CDR1 and CDR2: KGHSH, LQKENI. Trimming removed 4 bases from V and 5 bases from J; junction bases left unmatched: 13. CDR3 in amino acids: CASSLAFGRAIDEQYS. The CDR3 DNA reads TGTGCCAGCTCACTAGCGTTCGGGAGGGCCATCGACGAGCAGTACTCC.

The CDR3 reads CASGQGGSYNSPLHF. In nucleotides, the CDR3 is TGTGCTAGTGGTCAAGGGGGCTCCTATAATTCACCCCTCCACTTT. J is TRBJ1-6 and V is TRBV12-5; TRBD1 might be the D (6 bases). Germline V CDR1 and CDR2: LGHNT, FRNRAP. Trimming stripped 5 bases from V and 0 bases from J, with 8 bases between. The CDR3 contains 15 residues.

This chain uses TRBV5-5 with TRBJ1-5, with D unresolved. With 0 bases removed from V and 12 bases from J, the gap between germline ends came to 10 bases. There are 12 residues in the CDR3. Germline V gene sequence: CDR1 SGHKS, CDR2 YYEKEE (reference sequence). The CDR3 spells CASSLEPEYQHF. CDR3 in DNA: TGTGCCAGCAGCTTGGAACCAGAATACCAGCATTTT.

A few counts support this clonotype. The chain combines TRBV7-9 with TRBJ2-3; D is ambiguous. Germline CDR1 reads SEHNR; CDR2 reads FQNEAQ (reference sequence). Between the trimmed V and J ends, which lost 0 bases and 1 base, there was a span of 11 bases. There are 16 residues in the CDR3. This chain's CDR3 is CASSLAVLPGTDTQYF. The CDR3 DNA follows: TGTGCCAGCAGCTTAGCAGTACTACCGGGCACAGATACGCAGTATTTT.

CDR3 in DNA: TGTGCCTGGAGTAGAGGCGTCGAGCAGTACTTC. Translated: CAWSRGVEQYF. V is TRBV30 and J is TRBJ2-7; no reliable D call. Trimming removed 2 bases from V and 6 bases from J, with 8 bases in between. The CDR3 extends over 11 amino acids. CDR1 and CDR2 (germline): GTSNPN, SVGIG (reference sequence). Based on the CDR3 plus reference TRBV30 and TRBJ2-7, the full variable domain is SQTIHQWPATLVQPVGSPLSLECTVEGTSNPNLYWYRQAAGRGLQLLFYSVGIGQISSEVPQNLSASRPQDRQFILSSKKLLLSDSGFYLCAWSRGVEQYFGPGTRLTVT.

This clonotype turned up a few times. The chain is built from TRBV6-5 and TRBJ1-2; 7 bases line up with TRBD1. The CDR3 has 14 amino acids. With V trimmed by 2 bases and J by 8 bases, 8 bases remained unmatched. Germline V gives CDR1 MNHEY, CDR2 SVGAGI. The CDR3 region is CASSYDRVFGGYTF. The DNA for the CDR3 is TGTGCCAGCAGTTACGACAGGGTCTTCGGCGGCTACACCTTC.

This clonotype has just a few counts. This chain links TRBV7-8 with TRBJ2-1; TRBD1 matches at 7 bases. J gave up 7 bases and V 5 bases, and 8 bases lay outside the gene matches. In germline, CDR1 is SGHVS, CDR2 FQNEAQ. The CDR3 is 14 amino acids. DNA of the CDR3: TGTGCCAGCAGCGGTCGGGACAGACGAAATGAGCAGTTCTTC. Translation: CASSGRDRRNEQFF.

This clonotype was observed once. This chain uses TRBV4-2 with TRBJ2-5, with D possibly being TRBD1 (6 bases). Between the trimmed V and J ends, which lost 0 bases and 7 bases, there was a span of 9 bases. The CDR3 loop spans 13 amino acids. Germline loops: CDR1 LGHNA, CDR2 YNFKEQ. CDR3 amino acids: CASSQERGGTQYF. For the CDR3, the DNA is TGTGCCAGCAGCCAAGAAAGAGGGGGGACCCAGTACTTC.

The gene calls are TRBV20-1 and TRBJ2-2; D is possibly TRBD1 or TRBD2 (5 bases each). Trimming took 3 bases from V and 1 from J, leaving 6 bases between them. Germline assignment: CDR1 DFQATT and CDR2 SNEGSKA (reference sequence). The CDR3 loop spans 13 amino acids. The CDR3 DNA reads as TGCAGTGCTAGGGGGGAGAACACCGGGGAGCTGTTTTTT. Translated: CSARGENTGELFF.

This clonotype came up once. The chain carries TRBV29-1 and TRBJ2-5; D call uncertain. The CDR3 contains 12 residues. V was shortened by 8 bases and J by 0 bases, with 10 bases between the two germline ends. CDR1 and CDR2 from the germline V gene are SQVTM and ANQGSEA. CDR3 protein: CSFRLNQETQYF. The CDR3 DNA follows: TGCAGCTTCCGACTGAACCAAGAGACCCAGTACTTC.

In this sample, this clonotype turned up many times. The chain links TRBV20-1 to TRBJ1-1; D is perhaps TRBD1 (5 bases). CDR1 DFQATT and CDR2 SNEGSKA come from the germline V gene (reference sequence). The CDR3 is 14 amino acids. Trimming took 4 bases from V and 1 from J, leaving 13 bases between them. The CDR3 spells CSANPIDRNTEAFF. The DNA of the CDR3 is TGCAGTGCTAACCCGATAGACAGGAACACTGAAGCTTTCTTT.

In this sample, this clonotype turned up a few times. The genes are TRBV5-4 and TRBJ2-1; 9 bases align to TRBD1. V shed 4 bases, J shed 0 bases, and the junction held 2 bases outside the gene matches. Germline V gene lookup returns CDR1 SGHNT and CDR2 YYREEE (reference sequence). The CDR3 totals 15 residues. In nucleotides, the CDR3 is TGTGCCAGCAGCCCGACAGGGGGCTCCTACAATGAGCAGTTCTTC. It codes for CASSPTGGSYNEQFF.

V usage is TRBV7-2 and J usage is TRBJ2-3, with TRBD2 identical over 8 bases. The length of the CDR3 is 15 residues. V lost 7 bases to trimming and J lost 0 bases; unmatched junction nucleotides: 6. Germline assignment: CDR1 SGHTA and CDR2 FQGNSA. CDR3 in DNA: TGTGCCAGCAAAAGTAGCGGGACTAGCACAGATACGCAGTATTTT. It codes for CASKSSGTSTDTQYF.

This clonotype was counted only a few times. The rearrangement links TRBV24-1 to TRBJ1-5; D is unclear. The CDR3 has 16 residues. Trimming took 2 bases from V and 2 from J, leaving 12 bases between them. CDR1 is KGHDR, CDR2 SFDVKD, per germline. The CDR3 spells CATSDSLSYGNQPQHF. In nucleotides, the CDR3 is TGTGCCACCAGTGATTCTCTCTCCTATGGCAATCAGCCCCAGCATTTT.